The sequence of this T cell receptor beta chain was determined in a study of blood T cell repertoires in COVID-19. In the study overall: Sites across the United States, Italy and Spain contributed samples from acute and convalescent COVID-19. Sources were T cells, B-cell-depleted T cells, or PBMCs; the material itself was cDNA or gDNA.

Authors' data handling: From reference gene primer amplification, estimates of nucleated cell counts were derived. Sequencing was performed with immunoSEQ multiplex PCR; in TCRdb, only in-frame clones are kept and a portion is missing. V and J calls and clone size are those listed in that table; D and trimming were worked out from the DNA. The table has some 91,000 clones, 70% to 85% seen once; the top ten hold over 6%. Input material: peripheral blood. The source of this sequence is a man aged 65-85 years with acute or convalescent COVID-19.

CDR3: CASSLISVGRRGDTQYF. The CDR3 DNA follows: TGTGCCAGCAGCTTAATCTCGGTTGGCCGAAGAGGAGATACGCAGTATTTT. The chain uses TRBV7-9 and TRBJ2-3, with D uncertain. Deletions cut 2 bases from V and 5 bases from J, with 20 bases between. This CDR3 has 17 amino acids. Germline loops: CDR1 SEHNR, CDR2 FQNEAQ (reference sequence). Looking up the rest from reference TRBV7-9 and TRBJ2-3 gives the full variable domain: DTGVSQNPRHKITKRGQNVTFRCDPISEHNRLYWYRQTLGQGPEFLTYFQNEAQLEKSRLLSDRFSAERPKGSFSTLEIQRTEQGDSAMYLCASSLISVGRRGDTQYFGPGTRLTVL.